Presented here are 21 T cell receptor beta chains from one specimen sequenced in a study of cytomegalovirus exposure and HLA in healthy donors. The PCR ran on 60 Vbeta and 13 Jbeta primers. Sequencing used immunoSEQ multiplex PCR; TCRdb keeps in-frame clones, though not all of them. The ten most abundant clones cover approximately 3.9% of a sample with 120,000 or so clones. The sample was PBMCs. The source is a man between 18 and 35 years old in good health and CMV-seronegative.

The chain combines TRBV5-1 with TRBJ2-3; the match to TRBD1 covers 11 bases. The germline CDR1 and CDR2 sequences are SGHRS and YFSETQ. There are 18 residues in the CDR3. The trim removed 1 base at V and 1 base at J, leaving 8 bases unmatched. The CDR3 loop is CASSLIPRTGGGTDTQYF. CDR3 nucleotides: TGCGCCAGCAGCTTGATCCCCCGGACAGGGGGCGGCACAGATACGCAGTATTTT.

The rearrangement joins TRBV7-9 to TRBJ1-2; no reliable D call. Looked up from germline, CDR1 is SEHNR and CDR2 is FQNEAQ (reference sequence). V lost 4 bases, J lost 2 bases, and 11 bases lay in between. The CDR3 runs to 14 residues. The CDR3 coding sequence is TGTGCCAGCAGCTCTTACCCCGGGAACTATGGCTACACCTTC. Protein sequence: CASSSYPGNYGYTF.

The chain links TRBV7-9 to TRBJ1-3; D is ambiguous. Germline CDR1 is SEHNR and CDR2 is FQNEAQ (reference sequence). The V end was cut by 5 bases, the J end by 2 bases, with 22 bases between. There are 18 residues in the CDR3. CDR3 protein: CASSPNLRDQGPGNTIYF. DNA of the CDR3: TGTGCCAGCAGCCCAAACCTCCGGGATCAAGGGCCTGGAAACACCATATATTTT.

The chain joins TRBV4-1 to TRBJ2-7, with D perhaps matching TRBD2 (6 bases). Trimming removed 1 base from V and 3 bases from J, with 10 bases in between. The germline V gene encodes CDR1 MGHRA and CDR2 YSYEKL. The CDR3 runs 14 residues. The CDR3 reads CASSQGPGGYEQYF. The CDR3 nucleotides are TGCGCCAGCAGCCAAGGTCCCGGGGGCTACGAGCAGTACTTC.

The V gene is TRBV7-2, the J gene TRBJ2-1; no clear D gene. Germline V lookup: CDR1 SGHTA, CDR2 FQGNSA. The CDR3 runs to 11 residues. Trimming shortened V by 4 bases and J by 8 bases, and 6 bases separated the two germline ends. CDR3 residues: CASSYTDEQFF. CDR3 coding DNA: TGTGCCAGCAGCTATACGGATGAGCAGTTCTTC.

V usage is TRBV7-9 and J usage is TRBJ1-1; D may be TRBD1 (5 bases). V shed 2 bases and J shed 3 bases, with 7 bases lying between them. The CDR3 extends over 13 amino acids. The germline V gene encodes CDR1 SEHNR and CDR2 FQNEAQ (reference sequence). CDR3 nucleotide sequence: TGTGCCAGCAGCTTAATCAGGGACACTGAAGCTTTCTTT. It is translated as CASSLIRDTEAFF. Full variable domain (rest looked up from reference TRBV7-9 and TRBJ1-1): DTGVSQNPRHKITKRGQNVTFRCDPISEHNRLYWYRQTLGQGPEFLTYFQNEAQLEKSRLLSDRFSAERPKGSFSTLEIQRTEQGDSAMYLCASSLIRDTEAFFGQGTRLTVV.

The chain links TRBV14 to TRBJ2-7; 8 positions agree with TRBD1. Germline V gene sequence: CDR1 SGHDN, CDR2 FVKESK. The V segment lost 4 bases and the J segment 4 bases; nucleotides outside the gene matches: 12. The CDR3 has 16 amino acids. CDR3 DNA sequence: TGTGCCAGCAGCCTCTCAGGGGGCGTAATTCGGTACGAGCAGTACTTC. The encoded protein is CASSLSGGVIRYEQYF.

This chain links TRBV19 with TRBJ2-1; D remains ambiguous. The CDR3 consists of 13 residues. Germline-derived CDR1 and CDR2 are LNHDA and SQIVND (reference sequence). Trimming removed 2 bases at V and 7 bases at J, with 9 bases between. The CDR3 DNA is TGTGCCAGTAGTATACAACTAAATAATGAGCAGTTCTTC. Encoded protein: CASSIQLNNEQFF.

The CDR3 region has the DNA TGTGCCAGCAGCGGGAGGAGGGGCGAAGCTTTCTTT. Protein sequence: CASSGRRGEAFF. The rearrangement joins TRBV11-3 to TRBJ1-1, with D perhaps matching TRBD1 (5 bases). This CDR3 has 12 amino acids. V was clipped by 5 bases and J by 8 bases, with 12 bases between them. The germline gives CDR1 SGHNT, CDR2 YENEEA.

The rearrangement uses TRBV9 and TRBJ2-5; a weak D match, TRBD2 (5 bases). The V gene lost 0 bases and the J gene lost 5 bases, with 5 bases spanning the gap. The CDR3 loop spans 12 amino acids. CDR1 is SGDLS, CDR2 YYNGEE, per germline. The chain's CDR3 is CASSVAGETQYF. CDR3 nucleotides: TGTGCCAGCAGCGTAGCGGGGGAGACCCAGTACTTC.

The CDR3 here is CASRGGSDSGNTIYF. Here the CDR3 DNA reads TGTGCCAGCCGAGGAGGGTCAGACTCTGGAAACACCATATATTTT. V gene TRBV2 combines with J gene TRBJ1-3; no clear D. With 8 bases removed from V and 0 bases from J, the gap between germline ends came to 14 bases. Germline CDR1 SNHLY, CDR2 FYNNEI. CDR3 length equals 15 residues.

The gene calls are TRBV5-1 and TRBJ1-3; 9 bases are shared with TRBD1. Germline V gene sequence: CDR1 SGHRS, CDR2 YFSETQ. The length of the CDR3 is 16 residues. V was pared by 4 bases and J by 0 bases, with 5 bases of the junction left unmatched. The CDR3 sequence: CASSPTGGLSGNTIYF. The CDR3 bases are TGCGCCAGCAGCCCTACAGGGGGCCTCTCTGGAAACACCATATATTTT.

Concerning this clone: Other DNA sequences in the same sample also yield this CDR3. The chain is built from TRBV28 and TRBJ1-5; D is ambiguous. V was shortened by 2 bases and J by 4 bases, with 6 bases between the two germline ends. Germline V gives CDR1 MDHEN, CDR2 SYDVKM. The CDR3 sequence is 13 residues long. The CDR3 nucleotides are TGTGCCAGCAGTTTAACACAAAATCAGCCCCAGCATTTT. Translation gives CASSLTQNQPQHF.

The CDR3 protein is CASSERGYEQYF. The CDR3 coding sequence is TGTGCCAGCAGTGAAAGGGGGTACGAGCAGTACTTC. This chain joins TRBV6-1 and TRBJ2-7; perhaps TRBD1 as D (6 bases). Germline CDR1 MNHNS, CDR2 SASEGT. This CDR3 has 12 residues. Between the trimmed V and J ends, which lost 2 bases and 4 bases, there was a span of 6 bases.

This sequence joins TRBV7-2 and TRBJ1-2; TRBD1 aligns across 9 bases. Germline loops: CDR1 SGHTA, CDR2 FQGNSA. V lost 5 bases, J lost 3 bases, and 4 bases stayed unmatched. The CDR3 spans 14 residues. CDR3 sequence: CASSTQGADYGYTF. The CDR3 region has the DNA TGTGCCAGCAGCACACAGGGGGCGGACTATGGCTACACCTTC.

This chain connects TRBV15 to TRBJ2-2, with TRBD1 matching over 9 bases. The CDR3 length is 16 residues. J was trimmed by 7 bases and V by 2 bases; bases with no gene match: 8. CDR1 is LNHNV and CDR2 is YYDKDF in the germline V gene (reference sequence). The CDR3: CATSRPGTGLNGELFF. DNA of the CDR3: TGTGCCACCAGCAGACCCGGGACAGGGCTTAACGGGGAGCTGTTTTTT.

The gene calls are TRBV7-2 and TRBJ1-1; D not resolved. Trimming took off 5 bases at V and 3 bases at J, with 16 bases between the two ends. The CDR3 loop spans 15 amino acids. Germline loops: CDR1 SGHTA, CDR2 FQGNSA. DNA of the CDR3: TGTGCCAGCAGCCCCCGAAACTCCGGGGACACTGAAGCTTTCTTT. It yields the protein CASSPRNSGDTEAFF.

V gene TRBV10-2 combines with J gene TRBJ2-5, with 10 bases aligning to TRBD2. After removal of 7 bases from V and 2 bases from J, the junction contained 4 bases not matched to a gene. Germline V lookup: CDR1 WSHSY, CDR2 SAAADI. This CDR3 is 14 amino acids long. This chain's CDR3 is CASKPAGGQETQYF. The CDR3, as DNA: TGCGCCAGCAAGCCAGCGGGGGGGCAAGAGACCCAGTACTTC.

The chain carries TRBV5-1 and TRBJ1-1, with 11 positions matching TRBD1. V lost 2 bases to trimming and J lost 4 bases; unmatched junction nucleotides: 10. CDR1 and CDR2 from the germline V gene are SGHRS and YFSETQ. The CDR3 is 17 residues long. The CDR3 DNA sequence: TGCGCCAGCAGCTTCGGGACAGGGGGAGTTGGAATCACTGAAGCTTTCTTT. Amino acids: CASSFGTGGVGITEAFF.

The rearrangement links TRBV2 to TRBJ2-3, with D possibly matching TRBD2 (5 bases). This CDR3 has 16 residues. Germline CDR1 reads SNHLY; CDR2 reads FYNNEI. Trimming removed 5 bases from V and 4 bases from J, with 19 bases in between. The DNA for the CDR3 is TGTGCCAGCAGTCTAGGACCCCATGCGGGCGCAGATACGCAGTATTTT. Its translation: CASSLGPHAGADTQYF.

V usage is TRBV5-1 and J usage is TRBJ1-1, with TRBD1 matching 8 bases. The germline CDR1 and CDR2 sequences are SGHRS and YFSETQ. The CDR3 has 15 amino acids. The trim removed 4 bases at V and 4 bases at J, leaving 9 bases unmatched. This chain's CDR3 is CASSRPGQGPTEAFF. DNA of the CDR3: TGCGCCAGCAGCCGCCCAGGACAGGGCCCCACTGAAGCTTTCTTT.